These 30 T cell receptor beta chains were all obtained from the same sample, sequenced in a study of blood T cells in healthy people across ages. The authors ran a second PCR of 7 to 11 cycles using a sample-barcoded 5' primer and a J-beta primer mix. TCRdb used MiXCR to reprocess the 5' RACE reads, holding one entry per CDR3 protein. Of about 1.8 million distinct CDR3 sequences in the sample, around half are singletons; the top ten hold less than 2.5%. The sequencing sample was made of blood. The receptors stem from a woman between 40 and 55 years old in good health.

The V gene is TRBV6-1, the J gene TRBJ1-5; perhaps TRBD1 as D (5 bases). The V gene lost 5 bases and the J gene lost 0 bases, with 26 bases spanning the gap. This CDR3 comprises 20 residues. Germline-derived CDR1 and CDR2 are MNHNS and SASEGT. In DNA, the CDR3 is TGTGCCAGCAGTCCACTACCGGGACCATCGCGACATGATAGCAATCAGCCCCAGCATTTT. It encodes CASSPLPGPSRHDSNQPQHF.

This clonotype was counted only a few times. The chain employs TRBV7-9 and TRBJ2-5; D assignment may be TRBD1 or TRBD2 (5 bases each). Germline loops: CDR1 SEHNR, CDR2 FQNEAQ (reference sequence). Trimming shortened V by 7 bases and J by 1 base, and 10 bases separated the two germline ends. The CDR3 is 13 amino acids. The CDR3 reads CASIGAVQETQYF. In DNA, the CDR3 is TGTGCCAGCATCGGGGCTGTCCAAGAGACCCAGTACTTC.

This clonotype was seen only a few times. J is TRBJ2-5 and V is TRBV7-2; D is undetermined. From germline, CDR1 is SGHTA and CDR2 FQGNSA. The V gene lost 2 bases and the J gene lost 11 bases, with 33 bases spanning the gap. The CDR3 is made up of 19 amino acids. The CDR3 protein is CASSLRPQSSRAAINEQYF. The CDR3 DNA sequence: TGTGCCAGCAGCTTAAGGCCCCAAAGTTCGAGAGCCGCCATTAATGAGCAGTACTTC.

A few counts support this clonotype. This chain links TRBV27 with TRBJ2-5; 9 nucleotides match TRBD1. The germline V gene encodes CDR1 MNHEY and CDR2 SMNVEV (reference sequence). The CDR3 consists of 16 residues. The V segment lost 0 bases and the J segment 5 bases; nucleotides outside the gene matches: 7. This CDR3 is CASSLSNGDRAETQYF. CDR3 sequence (DNA): TGTGCCAGCAGTTTATCGAATGGGGACAGGGCGGAGACCCAGTACTTC.

Worth noting for this clonotype: At one boundary the junction diverges from the germline segment, which might be a read error. The chain uses TRBV3-1 and TRBJ2-3; D is unclear. Germline V gene lookup returns CDR1 LGHDT and CDR2 YNNKEL (reference sequence). CDR3 size: 16 residues. CDR3 in DNA: TGTGCCAGCAGCCTCGGAAGGGCGGAGAGCACAGATATGCAGTATTTT. It codes for CASSLGRAESTDMQYF.

The rearrangement joins TRBV21-1 to TRBJ1-6. TRBV21-1 is a documented pseudogene. This CDR3 has 19 residues. The CDR3, as DNA: TGTGCCAGCAGCAAATTTTCTTGTATGGTAAACTCCTATAATTCACCCCTCCACTTT. This gives the protein CASSKFSCMVNSYNSPLHF.

The chain links TRBV27 to TRBJ1-2, with TRBD1 as a possible D gene (5 bases). V was cut by 5 bases and J by 4 bases, with 14 bases left in between. Germline CDR1 is MNHEY and CDR2 is SMNVEV (reference sequence). The CDR3 covers 14 residues. The CDR3 nucleotides read TGTGCCAGCAGTAACCCCACGAGGGGCTATGGCTACACCTTC. Its protein is CASSNPTRGYGYTF.

This sequence joins TRBV29-1 and TRBJ2-5; TRBD1 matches 9 bases. The ends lost 2 bases at V and 3 bases at J; junction bases unmatched: 1. This CDR3 comprises 13 residues. The V gene's germline CDR1 is SQVTM and CDR2 ANQGSEA. The CDR3 protein is CSVERDREETQYF. The CDR3 DNA sequence: TGCAGCGTTGAAAGGGACAGGGAAGAGACCCAGTACTTC. The full variable domain, completed using reference TRBV29-1 and TRBJ2-5, is SAVISQKPSRDICQRGTSLTIQCQVDSQVTMMFWYRQQPGQSLTLIATANQGSEATYESGFVIDKFPISRPNLTFSTLTVSNMSPEDSSIYLCSVERDREETQYFGPGTRLLVL.

In its sample, this clonotype was seen a few times. The chain recombines TRBV7-2 with TRBJ2-7, with TRBD1 matching over 8 bases. The end of the DNA aligns better with TRBJ2-5, so the J call may be wrong. Germline CDR1 reads SGHTA; CDR2 reads FQGNSA. The CDR3 loop spans 16 amino acids. The CDR3 here is CASSLGLRQGRETQYF. The CDR3 nucleotides are TGTGCCAGCAGCTTAGGGTTAAGACAGGGGAGGGAGACCCAGTACTTC.

This clonotype was observed a few times. V usage is TRBV28 and J usage is TRBJ1-6, with D possibly being TRBD1 (6 bases). V lost 10 bases, J lost 8 bases, and 33 bases lay in between. This CDR3 contains 19 residues. The V gene's germline CDR1 is MDHEN and CDR2 SYDVKM. The CDR3 DNA is TGTGCCACAGCCAGTTGGGGGCTTTTGGGGACACCAAACGATTCACCCCTCCACTTT. This translates into CATASWGLLGTPNDSPLHF.

The gene calls are TRBV11-2 and TRBJ2-1; TRBD2 matches 9 bases. Germline CDR1 is SGHAT and CDR2 is FQNNGV. After removal of 5 bases from V and 4 bases from J, the junction contained 9 bases not matched to a gene. The CDR3 contains 16 residues. CDR3 nucleotide sequence: TGTGCCAGCAGCCCCATCCTAGCGGGGCCATACAATGAGCAGTTCTTC. Residues: CASSPILAGPYNEQFF. Supplemented by reference TRBV11-2 and TRBJ2-1, the full variable domain reads EAGVAQSPRYKIIEKRQSVAFWCNPISGHATLYWYQQILGQGPKLLIQFQNNGVVDDSQLPKDRFSAERLKGVDSTLKIQPAKLEDSAVYLCASSPILAGPYNEQFFGPGTRLTVL.

This clonotype was found a few times. The chain links TRBV3-1 to TRBJ2-1; D possibly uses TRBD1 or TRBD2 (6 bases each). V was trimmed by 0 bases and J by 7 bases, leaving 25 bases between them. This CDR3 has 19 amino acids. Germline V gene lookup returns CDR1 LGHDT and CDR2 YNNKEL (reference sequence). Here the CDR3 DNA reads TGTGCCAGCAGCCAAGAGCCGTCTCGAGTCGGGGGCTTTTTTAATGAGCAGTTCTTC. Translating it yields CASSQEPSRVGGFFNEQFF.

This chain joins TRBV6-1 and TRBJ2-7; D gene ambiguous. This CDR3 spans 14 amino acids. V was clipped by 1 base and J by 3 bases, with 10 bases between them. The germline V gene encodes CDR1 MNHNS and CDR2 SASEGT. This CDR3 is CASSEGGFFYEQYF. CDR3 coding DNA: TGTGCCAGCAGTGAAGGCGGATTCTTCTACGAGCAGTACTTC.

The V gene is TRBV27, the J gene TRBJ1-2; 7 bases map to TRBD1. The CDR3 extends over 15 amino acids. Germline loops: CDR1 MNHEY, CDR2 SMNVEV (reference sequence). V lost 5 bases, J lost 8 bases, and 14 bases stayed unmatched. DNA for the CDR3: TGTGCCAGCAGTCCGACCCTCTCGACAGGGTACGGCTACACCTTC. This codes for CASSPTLSTGYGYTF.

The rearrangement links TRBV20-1 to TRBJ1-2; 7 positions match TRBD1. This CDR3 comprises 14 residues. Trimming removed 0 bases from V and 4 bases from J; junction bases left unmatched: 5. Germline V gives CDR1 DFQATT, CDR2 SNEGSKA (reference sequence). The CDR3, as DNA: TGCAGTGCTAGAGACCGCCGGGACAGCTATGGCTACACCTTC. Its protein product is CSARDRRDSYGYTF.

The rearrangement uses TRBV20-1 and TRBJ2-3; D is undetermined. The CDR3 runs to 13 residues. V was pared by 8 bases and J by 0 bases, with 12 bases between. Germline-derived CDR1 and CDR2 are DFQATT and SNEGSKA (reference sequence). For the CDR3, the DNA is TGCAGTACTGAGAGACCTAGCACAGATACGCAGTATTTT. Protein: CSTERPSTDTQYF.

The chain combines TRBV20-1 with TRBJ2-7; TRBD2 matches 8 bases. The CDR3 has 12 residues. The trim removed 5 bases at V and 5 bases at J, leaving 5 bases unmatched. Germline values: CDR1 DFQATT, CDR2 SNEGSKA (reference sequence). The CDR3 loop reads CSAPGTRDEQYF. The CDR3 coding sequence is TGCAGTGCTCCCGGGACTAGGGACGAGCAGTACTTC.

This clonotype appeared a few times. The V call is TRBV5-1, the J call TRBJ2-5; tentative D call: TRBD1 (6 bases). The closer fit of TRBJ2-7 to the DNA end suggests the J call may be wrong. This CDR3 is built from 14 residues. Germline CDR1 SGHRS, CDR2 YFSETQ. The CDR3, as DNA: TGCGCCAGCAGGTGGTGGACAGAGACCTTCGAGCAGTACTTC. It codes for CASRWWTETFEQYF.

The CDR3 is CASRLAGSIHETQYF. CDR3 bases: TGTGCCAGCAGGCTAGCGGGGTCGATTCATGAGACCCAGTACTTC. The genes are TRBV6-6 and TRBJ2-5; 9 bases match TRBD2. Trimming at V came to 6 bases and at J to 5 bases, leaving 10 bases not matched to a gene. CDR1 is MNHNY and CDR2 is SVGAGI in the germline V gene (reference sequence). The CDR3 contains 15 residues.

The chain combines TRBV7-2 with TRBJ2-1; perhaps TRBD2 as D (7 bases). The last part of the DNA fits TRBJ2-7 better; the J call may be wrong. CDR1 SGHTA and CDR2 FQGNSA come from the germline V gene. The CDR3 has 16 residues. CDR3 loop: CASSTTGGPSYNEQYF. In DNA form, the CDR3 reads TGTGCCAGCAGCACAACGGGGGGCCCCTCCTACAATGAGCAGTACTTC.

This clonotype was seen a handful of times. The chain joins TRBV7-2 to TRBJ2-1; D remains unclear. In germline, CDR1 is SGHTA, CDR2 FQGNSA. The CDR3 is made up of 14 amino acids. Trimming removed 10 bases from V and 4 bases from J, with 17 bases in between. CDR3 region: CAIENDPSYNEQFF. CDR3 nucleotide sequence: TGTGCCATCGAGAACGACCCGTCGTACAATGAGCAGTTCTTC. The full variable domain, its missing parts supplied by reference TRBV7-2 and TRBJ2-1, is GAGVSQSPSNKVTEKGKDVELRCDPISGHTALYWYRQSLGQGLEFLIYFQGNSAPDKSGLPSDRFSAERTGGSVSTLTIQRTQQEDSAVYLCAIENDPSYNEQFFGPGTRLTVL.

The V call is TRBV12-3 or TRBV12-4, the J call TRBJ2-7, with 8 bases aligning to TRBD1. The trim removed 5 bases at V and 3 bases at J, leaving 9 bases unmatched. CDR3 length equals 15 residues. The CDR3 DNA reads TGTGCCAGCAGTGAAGACAGGGGCGGAATCTACGAGCAGTACTTC. This translates into CASSEDRGGIYEQYF.

This clonotype has just a few counts. The chain recombines TRBV29-1 with TRBJ2-7; 11 positions match TRBD1. Germline trimming cut 6 bases from V and 4 bases from J; bases unmatched to any gene: 8. CDR1 is SQVTM, CDR2 ANQGSEA, per germline. The CDR3 runs 14 residues. For the CDR3, the DNA is TGCAGCGTGGTTTCCGGGACAGGGGGTTACGAGCAGTACTTC. It specifies CSVVSGTGGYEQYF.

This chain connects TRBV12-3 or TRBV12-4 to TRBJ2-1, with TRBD2 matching over 8 bases. CDR3 size: 13 residues. V lost 1 base, J lost 11 bases, and 4 bases stayed unmatched. CDR3 sequence reads: CASSLVIAGQQFF. The CDR3 DNA is TGTGCCAGCAGTTTAGTTATAGCGGGGCAGCAGTTCTTC.

The chain couples TRBV4-1 to TRBJ2-4; D is unresolved. The J call is uncertain, as TRBJ2-7 better fits the DNA end. The CDR3 sequence is 13 residues long. Germline V gene data show CDR1 as MGHRA and CDR2 as YSYEKL. DNA of the CDR3: TGCGCCAGCAGTAAAGGTCCCTACTACGAGCAGTACTTC. It specifies CASSKGPYYEQYF.

The sample holds a few counts of this clonotype. The J gene is TRBJ2-7, the V gene TRBV5-4; TRBD2 aligns across 13 bases. The CDR3 totals 15 residues. V was clipped by 4 bases and J by 1 base; unmatched bases: 2. In germline, CDR1 is SGHNT, CDR2 YYREEE (reference sequence). CDR3 loop: CASSGTSGASYEQYF. The CDR3 DNA reads TGTGCCAGCAGCGGGACTAGCGGGGCTTCCTACGAGCAGTACTTC. Drawing the rest from reference TRBV5-4 and TRBJ2-7, the complete variable domain is ETGVTQSPTHLIKTRGQQVTLRCSSQSGHNTVSWYQQALGQGPQFIFQYYREEENGRGNFPPRFSGLQFPNYSSELNVNALELDDSALYLCASSGTSGASYEQYFGPGTRLTVT.

This clonotype was seen a few times. V is TRBV5-1 and J is TRBJ1-2; D not resolved. CDR3 size: 10 residues. The V and J ends lost 2 bases and 8 bases respectively, with 4 bases between them. Germline V lookup: CDR1 SGHRS, CDR2 YFSETQ. The CDR3 protein is CASSLLGYTF. DNA for the CDR3: TGCGCCAGCAGCTTACTCGGCTACACCTTC.

The V gene is TRBV18, the J gene TRBJ1-2, with 7 bases aligning to TRBD1. Trimming at V came to 3 bases and at J to 3 bases, leaving 4 bases not matched to a gene. Per germline, CDR1 KGHSH and CDR2 LQKENI. This CDR3 is built from 14 residues. The CDR3 spells CASSPRQGDYGYTF. As DNA, the CDR3 is TGTGCCAGCTCACCTCGACAGGGAGACTATGGCTACACCTTC.

This clonotype was counted a few times. The genes are TRBV27 and TRBJ1-5; D uncertain. The length of the CDR3 is 15 residues. In germline, CDR1 is MNHEY, CDR2 SMNVEV (reference sequence). Trimming took off 2 bases at V and 2 bases at J, with 10 bases between the two ends. The CDR3 bases are TGTGCCAGCAGTTTAAGCCCCTTCGGCAATCAGCCCCAGCATTTT. Translation gives CASSLSPFGNQPQHF.

The V call is TRBV24-1, the J call TRBJ2-5, with TRBD2 matching over 9 bases. Germline V gene sequence: CDR1 KGHDR, CDR2 SFDVKD. The CDR3 sequence is 15 residues long. The V and J ends lost 9 bases and 7 bases, in that order; junction bases with no gene match: 14. The CDR3 DNA sequence: TGTGCCACCGGGTCTAGCGGGGATTCCCGAGGGACCCAGTACTTC. This gives the protein CATGSSGDSRGTQYF.